The 10 T cell receptor beta chains below come from one sample, sequenced in a study of blood T cell repertoires in COVID-19. The protocol was immunoSEQ multiplex PCR, while the TCRdb copy is restricted to in-frame clones and leaves out a portion. Here the sample spans about 280,000 clones, 70% to 90% being singletons. Specimen: PBMCs or T cells enriched from blood (not recorded which). All receptors come from a woman aged 25 to 39 who had recovered from COVID-19.

The CDR3 is CASSGPGQDPLYGYTF. DNA for the CDR3: TGTGCCAGCAGTGGGCCGGGACAGGATCCTCTCTATGGCTACACCTTC. This rearrangement joins TRBV6-2 or TRBV6-3 to TRBJ1-2; 8 nucleotides align to TRBD1. The CDR3 covers 16 residues. CDR1 is MNHEY, CDR2 SVGEGT, per germline. V was clipped by 5 bases and J by 4 bases; unmatched bases: 12.

J is TRBJ2-3 and V is TRBV5-4; D is unclear. The CDR3 is 15 amino acids. Germline values: CDR1 SGHNT, CDR2 YYREEE (reference sequence). V lost 2 bases to trimming and J lost 0 bases, with 10 bases between them. The CDR3 DNA sequence: TGTGCCAGCAGCTTTCCTGACTTTAGCACAGATACGCAGTATTTT. This sequence encodes CASSFPDFSTDTQYF.

This clone has just one count. The CDR3 sequence: CASSLRSGNYGYTF. The CDR3 DNA sequence: TGTGCCAGCAGCCTTAGGAGCGGTAACTATGGCTACACCTTC. The V call is TRBV9, the J call TRBJ1-2; D is uncertain. V shed 4 bases and J shed 1 base, with 11 bases lying between them. The CDR3 is 14 amino acids. In germline, CDR1 is SGDLS, CDR2 YYNGEE.

This rearrangement joins TRBV28 to TRBJ2-7; TRBD1 matches 8 bases. The V segment lost 2 bases and the J segment 5 bases; nucleotides outside the gene matches: 11. CDR3 size: 16 residues. Per the germline V gene, CDR1 is MDHEN and CDR2 is SYDVKM. The CDR3 spells CASSLGPRTGSHEQYF. In nucleotides, the CDR3 is TGTGCCAGCAGTTTAGGCCCTAGGACAGGGTCCCACGAGCAGTACTTC.

The rearrangement links TRBV9 to TRBJ1-3; 7 nucleotides agree with TRBD1. This CDR3 is built from 18 residues. Trimming cost V 4 bases and J 3 bases; bases outside gene matches: 16. Germline CDR1 reads SGDLS; CDR2 reads YYNGEE. The CDR3, as DNA: TGTGCCAGCAGCCCCAACGTTGCGGTAGGGGGCCTTGGAAACACCATATATTTT. This codes for CASSPNVAVGGLGNTIYF. The full variable domain, in which reference TRBV9 and TRBJ1-3 provide the parts outside the CDR3, is DSGVTQTPKHLITATGQRVTLRCSPRSGDLSVYWYQQSLDQGLQFLIQYYNGEERAKGNILERFSAQQFPDLHSELNLSSLELGDSALYFCASSPNVAVGGLGNTIYFGEGSWLTVV.

The sample holds a few counts of this clone. The chain combines TRBV28 with TRBJ1-2; TRBD1 might be the D (6 bases). Germline lookup yields CDR1 MDHEN and CDR2 SYDVKM. This CDR3 contains 13 residues. V was pared by 7 bases and J by 4 bases, with 13 bases between. For the CDR3, the DNA is TGTGCCAGCACCAAGGACAGCCTCTATGGCTACACCTTC. Protein: CASTKDSLYGYTF.

V gene TRBV3-1 (or the pseudogene TRBV3-2) combines with J gene TRBJ1-4, with D tentatively TRBD1 (6 bases). This CDR3 comprises 15 residues. Germline CDR1 and CDR2: LGHDT and YNNKEL (reference sequence). Trimming removed 6 bases at V and 3 bases at J, with 14 bases between. The CDR3 spells CASSPTGRPNEKLFF. The CDR3 nucleotides read TGTGCCAGCAGTCCTACAGGGCGGCCTAATGAAAAACTGTTTTTT.

This chain uses TRBV20-1 with TRBJ1-4; D gene unclear. This CDR3 region has 11 residues. Germline assignment: CDR1 DFQATT and CDR2 SNEGSKA (reference sequence). Trimming pared 3 bases from V and 8 bases from J, leaving 7 bases between. The CDR3 sequence: CSASSGEKLFF. The CDR3 DNA follows: TGCAGTGCTAGCTCCGGGGAAAAACTGTTTTTT.

The rearrangement links TRBV29-1 to TRBJ2-1, with D possibly matching TRBD2 (6 bases). Germline V gene data show CDR1 as SQVTM and CDR2 as ANQGSEA. This CDR3 has 16 residues. Trimming took off 4 bases at V and 4 bases at J, with 20 bases between the two ends. DNA of the CDR3: TGCAGCGTTGGCCCCCTGGGGGGTTTAGATTACAATGAGCAGTTCTTC. Translating gives CSVGPLGGLDYNEQFF.

Of note for this clone: Germline and junction disagree at one end, which may indicate a read error. The V call is TRBV19, the J call TRBJ1-5; D is ambiguous. The V gene's germline CDR1 is LNHDA and CDR2 SQIVND (reference sequence). This CDR3 has 15 residues. For the CDR3, the DNA is TGTGCCGGTAGCAAGGGAGGGAACGGCAATCAGCCCCAGCATTTT. Its protein product is CAGSKGGNGNQPQHF.